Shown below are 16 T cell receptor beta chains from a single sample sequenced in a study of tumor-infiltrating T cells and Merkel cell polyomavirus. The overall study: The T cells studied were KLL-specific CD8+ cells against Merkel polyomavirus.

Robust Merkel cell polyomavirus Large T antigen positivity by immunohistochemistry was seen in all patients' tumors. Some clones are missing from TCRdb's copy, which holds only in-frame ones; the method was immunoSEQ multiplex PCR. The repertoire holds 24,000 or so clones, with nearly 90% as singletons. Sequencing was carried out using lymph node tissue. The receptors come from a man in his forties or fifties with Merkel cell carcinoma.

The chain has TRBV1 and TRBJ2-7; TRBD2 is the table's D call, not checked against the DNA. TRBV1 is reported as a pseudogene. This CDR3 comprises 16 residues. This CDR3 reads CTSSQTPGTTVYEQYF. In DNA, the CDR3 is TGCACCAGCAGCCAAACTCCCGGGACTACCGTCTACGAGCAGTACTTC.

The CDR3 protein is CASSVSGAGGWNEQFF. CDR3 sequence (DNA): TGTGCCAGCAGCGTCTCTGGGGCGGGAGGGTGGAATGAGCAGTTCTTC. The gene calls are TRBV11-2 and TRBJ2-1; 9 positions agree with TRBD2. Germline CDR1 reads SGHAT; CDR2 reads FQNNGV. Germline trimming cut 5 bases from V and 7 bases from J; bases unmatched to any gene: 12. This CDR3 is built from 16 residues.

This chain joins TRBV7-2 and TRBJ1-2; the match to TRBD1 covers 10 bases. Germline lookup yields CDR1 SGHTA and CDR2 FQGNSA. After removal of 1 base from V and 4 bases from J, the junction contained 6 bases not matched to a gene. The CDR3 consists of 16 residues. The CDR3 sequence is CASSLDPGQGGYGYTF. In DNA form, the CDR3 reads TGTGCCAGCAGCTTAGACCCTGGACAGGGGGGCTATGGCTACACCTTC.

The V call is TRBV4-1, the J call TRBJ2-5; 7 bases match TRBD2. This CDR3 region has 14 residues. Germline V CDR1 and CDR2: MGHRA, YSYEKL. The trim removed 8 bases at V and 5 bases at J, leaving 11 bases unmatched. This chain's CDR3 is CASRAREGLETQYF. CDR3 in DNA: TGCGCCAGCCGGGCCAGGGAGGGATTGGAGACCCAGTACTTC.

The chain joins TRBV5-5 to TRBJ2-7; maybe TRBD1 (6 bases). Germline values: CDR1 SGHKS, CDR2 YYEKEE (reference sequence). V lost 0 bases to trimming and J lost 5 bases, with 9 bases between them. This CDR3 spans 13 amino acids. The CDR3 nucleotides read TGTGCCAGCAGCTTGGTTGGGGGCGACGAGCAGTACTTC. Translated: CASSLVGGDEQYF.

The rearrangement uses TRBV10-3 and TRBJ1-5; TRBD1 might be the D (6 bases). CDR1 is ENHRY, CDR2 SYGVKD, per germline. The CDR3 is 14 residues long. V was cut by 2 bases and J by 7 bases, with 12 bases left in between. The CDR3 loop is CAISELEGVQPQHF. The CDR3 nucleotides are TGTGCCATCAGTGAGCTCGAGGGGGTCCAGCCCCAGCATTTT.

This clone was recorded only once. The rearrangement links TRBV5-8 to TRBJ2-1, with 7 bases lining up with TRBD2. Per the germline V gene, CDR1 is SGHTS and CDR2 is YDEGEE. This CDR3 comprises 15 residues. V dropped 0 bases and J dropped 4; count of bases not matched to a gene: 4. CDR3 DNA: TGTGCCAGCAGCTTGGTCGGGGGGACGTACAATGAGCAGTTCTTC. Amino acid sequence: CASSLVGGTYNEQFF.

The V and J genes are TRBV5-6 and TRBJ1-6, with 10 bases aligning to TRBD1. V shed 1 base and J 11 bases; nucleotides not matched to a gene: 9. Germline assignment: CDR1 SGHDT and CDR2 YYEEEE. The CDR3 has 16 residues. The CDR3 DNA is TGTGCCAGCAGCTTGAGTGTCGGGACAGGGGAGACACCCCTCCACTTT. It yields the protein CASSLSVGTGETPLHF.

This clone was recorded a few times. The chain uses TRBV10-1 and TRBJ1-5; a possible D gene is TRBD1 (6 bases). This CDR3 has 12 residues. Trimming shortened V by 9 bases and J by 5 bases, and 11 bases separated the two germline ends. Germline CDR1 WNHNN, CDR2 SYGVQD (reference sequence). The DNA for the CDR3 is TGCGCCAGGGTACAGGGTTATCAGCCCCAGCATTTT. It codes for CARVQGYQPQHF.

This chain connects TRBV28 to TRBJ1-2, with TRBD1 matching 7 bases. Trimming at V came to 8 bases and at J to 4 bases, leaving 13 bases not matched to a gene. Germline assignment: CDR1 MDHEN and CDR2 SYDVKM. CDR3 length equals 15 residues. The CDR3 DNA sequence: TGTGCCAGCCTATCAGGACAGGCAGGCGGCTATGGCTACACCTTC. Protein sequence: CASLSGQAGGYGYTF.

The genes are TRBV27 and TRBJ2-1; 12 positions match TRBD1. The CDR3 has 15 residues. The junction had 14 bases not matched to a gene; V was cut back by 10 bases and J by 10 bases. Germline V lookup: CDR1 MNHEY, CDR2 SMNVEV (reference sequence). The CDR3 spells CATRPRDRGRWEQFF. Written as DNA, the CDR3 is TGTGCCACCAGGCCCCGGGACAGGGGGCGTTGGGAGCAGTTCTTC.

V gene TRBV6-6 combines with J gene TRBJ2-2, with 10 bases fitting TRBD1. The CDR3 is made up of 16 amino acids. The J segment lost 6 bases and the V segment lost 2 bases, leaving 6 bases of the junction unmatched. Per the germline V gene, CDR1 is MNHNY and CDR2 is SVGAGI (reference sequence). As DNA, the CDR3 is TGTGCCAGCAGTTACCCCGGGACAGGGGTGCCCGGGGAGCTGTTTTTT. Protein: CASSYPGTGVPGELFF.

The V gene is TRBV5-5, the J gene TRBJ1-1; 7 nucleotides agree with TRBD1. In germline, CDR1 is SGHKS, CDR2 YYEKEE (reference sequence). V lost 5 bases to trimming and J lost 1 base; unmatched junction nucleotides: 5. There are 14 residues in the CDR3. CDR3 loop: CASSPGQANTEAFF. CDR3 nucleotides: TGTGCCAGCAGTCCAGGACAGGCGAACACTGAAGCTTTCTTT.

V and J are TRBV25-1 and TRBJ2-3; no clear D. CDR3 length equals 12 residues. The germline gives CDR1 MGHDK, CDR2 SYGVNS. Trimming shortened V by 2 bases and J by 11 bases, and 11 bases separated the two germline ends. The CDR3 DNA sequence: TGTGCCAGCAGTGAACCTGGAGTGCGGCAGTATTTT. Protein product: CASSEPGVRQYF.

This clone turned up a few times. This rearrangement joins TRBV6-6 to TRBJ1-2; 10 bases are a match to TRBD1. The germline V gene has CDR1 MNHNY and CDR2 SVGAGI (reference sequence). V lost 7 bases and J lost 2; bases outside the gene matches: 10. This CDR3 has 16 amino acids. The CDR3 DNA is TGTGCCAGCACCCGGACAGGGGGGGATACGAACTATGGCTACACCTTC. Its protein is CASTRTGGDTNYGYTF.

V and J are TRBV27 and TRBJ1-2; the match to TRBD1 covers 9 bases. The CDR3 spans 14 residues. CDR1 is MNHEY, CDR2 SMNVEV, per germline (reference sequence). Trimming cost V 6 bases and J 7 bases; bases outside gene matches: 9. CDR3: CASRSDRGLGGYTF. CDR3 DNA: TGTGCCAGCAGGAGTGACAGGGGGTTGGGTGGCTACACCTTC.